This paragraph reports one T cell receptor (beta chain). The antigen remains undetermined. This CDR3 is 14 amino acids long. Germline V gene sequence: CDR1 SGHRS, CDR2 YFSETQ. Between the trimmed V and J ends, which lost 2 bases and 1 base, there was a span of 9 bases. The sample belongs to a study of cytomegalovirus exposure and HLA in healthy donors. Researchers ran the PCR with 60 Vbeta and 13 Jbeta primers. The repertoire was sequenced with immunoSEQ multiplex PCR; TCRdb's copy has only in-frame clones and lacks some. The sample records under 70,000 clones, approximately 90% being singletons. Overall study results and limits: Several V segments, TRBV6-2 and TRBV6-3 among them, could not be told apart and were dropped.

The chain links TRBV5-1 to TRBJ1-1, with unresolved D. The source of this sequence is a woman under 40 in good health and CMV-seronegative. Sequenced material: PBMCs. The CDR3 sequence is CASSFLEWNTEAFF. CDR3 nucleotide sequence: TGCGCCAGCAGCTTCCTGGAGTGGAACACTGAAGCTTTCTTT. The full variable domain, its missing parts supplied by reference TRBV5-1 and TRBJ1-1, is KAGVTQTPRYLIKTRGQQVTLSCSPISGHRSVSWYQQTPGQGLQFLFEYFSETQRNKGNFPGRFSGRQFSNSRSEMNVSTLELGDSALYLCASSFLEWNTEAFFGQGTRLTVV.